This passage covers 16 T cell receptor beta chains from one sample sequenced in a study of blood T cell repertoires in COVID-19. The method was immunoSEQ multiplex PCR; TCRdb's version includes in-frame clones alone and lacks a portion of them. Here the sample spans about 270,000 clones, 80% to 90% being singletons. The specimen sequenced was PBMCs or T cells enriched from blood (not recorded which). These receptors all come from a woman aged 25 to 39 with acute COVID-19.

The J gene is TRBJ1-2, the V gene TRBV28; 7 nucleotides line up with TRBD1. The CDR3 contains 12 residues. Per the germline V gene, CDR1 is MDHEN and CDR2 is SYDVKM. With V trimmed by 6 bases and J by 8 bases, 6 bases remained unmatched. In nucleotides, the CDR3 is TGTGCCAGCAGCCTGGGACAGCCAGGCTACACCTTC. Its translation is CASSLGQPGYTF.

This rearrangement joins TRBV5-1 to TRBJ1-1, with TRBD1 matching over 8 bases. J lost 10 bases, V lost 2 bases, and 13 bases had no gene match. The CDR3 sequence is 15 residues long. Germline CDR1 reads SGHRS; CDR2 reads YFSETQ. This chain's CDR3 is CASSFTKGQAQGAFF. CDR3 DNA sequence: TGCGCCAGCAGCTTTACAAAGGGACAGGCGCAGGGAGCTTTCTTT.

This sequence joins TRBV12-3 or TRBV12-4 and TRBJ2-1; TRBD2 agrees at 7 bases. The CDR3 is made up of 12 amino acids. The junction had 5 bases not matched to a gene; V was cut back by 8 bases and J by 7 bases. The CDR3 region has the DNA TGTGCCAGCGGGGGGGGTTATAATGAGCAGTTCTTC. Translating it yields CASGGGYNEQFF.

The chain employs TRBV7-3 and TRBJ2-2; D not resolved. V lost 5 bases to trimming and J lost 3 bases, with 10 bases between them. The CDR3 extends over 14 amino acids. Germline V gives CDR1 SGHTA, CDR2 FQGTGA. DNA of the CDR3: TGTGCCAGCAGCCCGAATAGAGACACCGGGGAGCTGTTTTTT. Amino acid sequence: CASSPNRDTGELFF.

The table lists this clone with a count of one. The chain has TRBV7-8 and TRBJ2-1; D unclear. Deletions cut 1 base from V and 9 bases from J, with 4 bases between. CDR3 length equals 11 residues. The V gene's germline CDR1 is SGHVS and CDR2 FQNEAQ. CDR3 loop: CASSLVGEQFF. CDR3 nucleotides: TGTGCCAGCAGCTTAGTCGGTGAGCAGTTCTTC.

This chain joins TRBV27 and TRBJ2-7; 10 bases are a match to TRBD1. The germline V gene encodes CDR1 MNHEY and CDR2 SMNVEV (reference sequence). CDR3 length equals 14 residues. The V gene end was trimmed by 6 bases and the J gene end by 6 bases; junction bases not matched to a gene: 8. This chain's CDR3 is CASSPGTGVGEQYF. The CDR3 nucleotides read TGTGCCAGCAGCCCCGGGACAGGGGTTGGCGAGCAGTACTTC.

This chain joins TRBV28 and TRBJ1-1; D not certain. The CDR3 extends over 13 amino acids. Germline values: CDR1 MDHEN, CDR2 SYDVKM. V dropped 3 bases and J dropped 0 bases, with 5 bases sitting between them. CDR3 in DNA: TGTGCCAGCAGTTTGCAGATGAACACTGAAGCTTTCTTT. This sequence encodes CASSLQMNTEAFF.

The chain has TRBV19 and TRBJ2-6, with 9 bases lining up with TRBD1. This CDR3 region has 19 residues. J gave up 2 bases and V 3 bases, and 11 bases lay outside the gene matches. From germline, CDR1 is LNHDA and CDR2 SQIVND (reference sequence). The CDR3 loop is CASSMGVGTGPPGANVLTF. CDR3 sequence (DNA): TGTGCCAGTAGTATGGGTGTAGGGACAGGGCCCCCTGGGGCCAACGTCCTGACTTTC.

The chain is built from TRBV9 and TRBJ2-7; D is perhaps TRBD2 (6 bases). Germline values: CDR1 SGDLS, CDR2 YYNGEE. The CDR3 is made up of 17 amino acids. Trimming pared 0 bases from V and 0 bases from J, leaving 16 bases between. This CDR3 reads CASSVEGNSGLSYEQYF. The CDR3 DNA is TGTGCCAGCAGCGTAGAGGGTAATAGCGGACTCTCCTACGAGCAGTACTTC.

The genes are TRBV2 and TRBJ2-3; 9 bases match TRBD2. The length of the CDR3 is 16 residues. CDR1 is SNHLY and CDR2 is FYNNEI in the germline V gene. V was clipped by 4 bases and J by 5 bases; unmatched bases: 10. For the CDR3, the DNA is TGTGCCAGCAGTGGAACCGGGACTAGCTCCGGAGATACGCAGTATTTT. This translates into CASSGTGTSSGDTQYF.

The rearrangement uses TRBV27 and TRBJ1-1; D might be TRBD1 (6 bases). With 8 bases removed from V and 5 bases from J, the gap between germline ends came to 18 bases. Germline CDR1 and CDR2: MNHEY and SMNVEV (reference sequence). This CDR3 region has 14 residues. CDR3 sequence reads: CASLTSGARTEAFF. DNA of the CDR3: TGTGCCAGCCTGACATCAGGGGCGAGGACTGAAGCTTTCTTT.

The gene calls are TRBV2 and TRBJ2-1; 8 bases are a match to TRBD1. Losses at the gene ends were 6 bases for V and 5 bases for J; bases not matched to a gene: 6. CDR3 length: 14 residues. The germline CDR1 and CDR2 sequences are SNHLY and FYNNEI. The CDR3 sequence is CASSDRGPHNEQFF. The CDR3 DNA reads TGTGCCAGCAGCGACAGGGGTCCCCACAATGAGCAGTTCTTC.

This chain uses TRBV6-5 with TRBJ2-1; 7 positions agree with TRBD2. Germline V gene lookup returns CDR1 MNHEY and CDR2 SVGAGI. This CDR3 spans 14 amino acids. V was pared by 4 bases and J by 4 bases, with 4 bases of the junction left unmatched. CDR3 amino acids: CASSSYSGYNEQFF. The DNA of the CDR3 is TGTGCCAGCAGTTCTTATAGCGGGTACAATGAGCAGTTCTTC.

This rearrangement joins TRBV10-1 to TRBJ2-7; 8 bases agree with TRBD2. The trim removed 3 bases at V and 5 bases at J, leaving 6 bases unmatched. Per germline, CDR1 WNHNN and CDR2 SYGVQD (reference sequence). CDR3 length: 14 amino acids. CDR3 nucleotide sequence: TGCGCCAGCAGTGACGGGAGGGCCGGAGACGAGCAGTACTTC. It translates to CASSDGRAGDEQYF.

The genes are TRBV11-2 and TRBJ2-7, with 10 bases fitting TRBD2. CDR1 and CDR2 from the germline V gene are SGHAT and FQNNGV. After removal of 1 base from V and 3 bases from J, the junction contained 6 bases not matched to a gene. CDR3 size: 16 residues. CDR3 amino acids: CASSLADRTSGYEQYF. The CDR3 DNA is TGTGCCAGCAGCTTAGCCGATAGGACTAGCGGCTACGAGCAGTACTTC.

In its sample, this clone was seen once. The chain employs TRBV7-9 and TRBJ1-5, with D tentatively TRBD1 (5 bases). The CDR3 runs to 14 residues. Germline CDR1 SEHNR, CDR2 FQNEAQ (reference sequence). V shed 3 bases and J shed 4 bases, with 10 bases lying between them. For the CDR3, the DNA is TGTGCCAGCAGCTTTTCCGACAGAAATCAGCCCCAGCATTTT. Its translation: CASSFSDRNQPQHF.